The 30 T cell receptor beta chains below all came from one sample that was sequenced in a study of cytomegalovirus exposure and HLA in healthy donors. PCR primers comprised 60 Vbeta and 13 Jbeta primers. Libraries were prepared by immunoSEQ multiplex PCR; TCRdb keeps only in-frame clonotypes and omits some of them. The table for this sample gives just under 65,000 clones. The material sequenced was PBMCs. These receptors were collected from a boy between 10 and 17 years old in good health and CMV-seronegative.

The chain employs TRBV6-6 and TRBJ2-3, with 8 bases fitting TRBD2. The CDR3 is made up of 16 amino acids. The V segment lost 6 bases and the J segment 0 bases; nucleotides outside the gene matches: 8. Germline V gene lookup returns CDR1 MNHNY and CDR2 SVGAGI (reference sequence). CDR3 sequence: CASRSTSGPSTDTQYF. The CDR3, as DNA: TGTGCCAGCAGGTCAACTAGCGGTCCTAGCACAGATACGCAGTATTTT.

The chain has TRBV18 and TRBJ2-5, with TRBD1 matching 7 bases. Per germline, CDR1 KGHSH and CDR2 LQKENI. CDR3 length: 14 residues. V shed 2 bases and J 10 bases; nucleotides not matched to a gene: 10. The DNA of the CDR3 is TGTGCCAGCTCACCATATCGAGGACAGGTTGACCAGTACTTC. Its protein is CASSPYRGQVDQYF.

This chain joins TRBV7-2 and TRBJ2-2, with 9 bases matching TRBD1. There are 15 residues in the CDR3. Germline-derived CDR1 and CDR2 are SGHTA and FQGNSA. V lost 3 bases to trimming and J lost 8 bases; unmatched junction nucleotides: 7. The CDR3 DNA reads TGTGCCAGCAGCTTTCAACAGGGGGCAATTGGGGAGCTGTTTTTT. As protein: CASSFQQGAIGELFF.

V gene TRBV7-9 combines with J gene TRBJ1-4, with D possibly TRBD1 on 5 matching bases. V lost 4 bases, J lost 8 bases, and 20 bases lay in between. This CDR3 is 16 amino acids long. CDR1 is SEHNR and CDR2 is FQNEAQ in the germline V gene (reference sequence). The CDR3 sequence: CASSYTSPTGAEKLFF. The CDR3 region has the DNA TGTGCCAGCAGCTACACGTCTCCCACAGGAGCCGAAAAACTGTTTTTT.

The chain links TRBV5-6 to TRBJ2-7, with TRBD2 identical over 7 bases. CDR1 and CDR2 from the germline V gene are SGHDT and YYEEEE. The ends lost 2 bases at V and 1 base at J; junction bases unmatched: 6. CDR3 length: 15 residues. This chain's CDR3 is CASSFGGTSSYEQYF. As DNA, the CDR3 is TGTGCCAGCAGCTTCGGGGGGACTTCGTCCTACGAGCAGTACTTC. Drawing the rest from reference TRBV5-6 and TRBJ2-7, the complete variable domain is DAGVTQSPTHLIKTRGQQVTLRCSPKSGHDTVSWYQQALGQGPQFIFQYYEEEERQRGNFPDRFSGHQFPNYSSELNVNALLLGDSALYLCASSFGGTSSYEQYFGPGTRLTVT.

The gene calls are TRBV19 and TRBJ2-7; 8 bases map to TRBD1. V lost 5 bases and J lost 2; bases outside the gene matches: 2. Germline CDR1 LNHDA, CDR2 SQIVND (reference sequence). The CDR3 is 13 amino acids. The CDR3 protein is CASSEQGAYEQYF. CDR3 bases: TGTGCCAGTAGTGAACAGGGGGCCTACGAGCAGTACTTC.

The CDR3 DNA sequence: TGTGCCAGCAGCTGGGGGACAGGGCCCGAGACCCAGTACTTC. This sequence encodes CASSWGTGPETQYF. The chain carries TRBV7-9 and TRBJ2-5; 9 bases fit TRBD1. CDR3 size: 14 residues. The trim removed 4 bases at V and 5 bases at J, leaving 5 bases unmatched. From germline, CDR1 is SEHNR and CDR2 FQNEAQ (reference sequence).

This chain joins TRBV7-2 and TRBJ2-7, with D possibly being TRBD2 (7 bases). CDR1 and CDR2 (germline): SGHTA, FQGNSA. The CDR3 covers 14 residues. Trimming stripped 5 bases from V and 2 bases from J, with 13 bases between. CDR3 DNA: TGTGCCAGCAGCGAGGAGGGGGGGGCCTACGAGCAGTACTTC. As protein: CASSEEGGAYEQYF.

V gene TRBV5-1 combines with J gene TRBJ1-1; perhaps TRBD1 as D (6 bases). The CDR3 covers 15 residues. The V end was cut by 6 bases, the J end by 2 bases, with 17 bases between. CDR1 and CDR2 from the germline V gene are SGHRS and YFSETQ. The CDR3 DNA is TGCGCCAGCACCCCCGAAGGGGGATCCAACACTGAAGCTTTCTTT. Protein product: CASTPEGGSNTEAFF.

The rearrangement joins TRBV28 to TRBJ1-5, with 9 bases lining up with TRBD1. V shed 3 bases and J 1 base; nucleotides not matched to a gene: 7. The CDR3 spans 17 residues. The germline CDR1 and CDR2 sequences are MDHEN and SYDVKM. The CDR3 sequence: CASSFSTGGLSNQPQHF. In DNA form, the CDR3 reads TGTGCCAGCAGTTTCTCCACAGGGGGCTTGAGCAATCAGCCCCAGCATTTT. Together with reference TRBV28 and TRBJ1-5, the CDR3 gives the full variable domain: DVKVTQSSRYLVKRTGEKVFLECVQDMDHENMFWYRQDPGLGLRLIYFSYDVKMKEKGDIPEGYSVSREKKERFSLILESASTNQTSMYLCASSFSTGGLSNQPQHFGDGTRLSIL.

The V call is TRBV7-9, the J call TRBJ1-1; D remains unclear. V was trimmed by 3 bases and J by 6 bases, leaving 11 bases between them. Germline CDR1 is SEHNR and CDR2 is FQNEAQ (reference sequence). The CDR3 runs 13 residues. This chain's CDR3 is CASSFRTGAEAFF. The CDR3 DNA is TGTGCCAGCAGCTTCCGGACTGGGGCTGAAGCTTTCTTT.

The chain couples TRBV18 to TRBJ2-1; 7 bases agree with TRBD2. Looked up from germline, CDR1 is KGHSH and CDR2 is LQKENI. The CDR3 totals 15 residues. Trimming cost V 2 bases and J 0 bases; bases outside gene matches: 1. In DNA form, the CDR3 reads TGTGCCAGCTCACCAGAGCGGGGCTCCTACAATGAGCAGTTCTTC. Translating gives CASSPERGSYNEQFF.

The chain recombines TRBV7-8 with TRBJ2-7; D not resolved. This CDR3 comprises 16 residues. Germline V gene sequence: CDR1 SGHVS, CDR2 FQNEAQ. The V end lost 1 base, the J end lost 0 bases, and 13 bases lay between the germline ends. Here the CDR3 DNA reads TGTGCCAGCAGCTTAGGGGCCGACCGAAACTCCTACGAGCAGTACTTC. Its protein is CASSLGADRNSYEQYF.

The V call is TRBV18, the J call TRBJ2-7; 9 positions match TRBD1. Unmatched junction bases numbered 6, after V lost 1 base and J lost 5 bases. Germline-derived CDR1 and CDR2 are KGHSH and LQKENI. The CDR3 sequence is 15 residues long. CDR3 nucleotides: TGTGCCAGCTCACCACTGGGACAGGGTTACAACGAGCAGTACTTC. It encodes CASSPLGQGYNEQYF.

V gene TRBV10-3 combines with J gene TRBJ1-1, with 10 bases fitting TRBD1. Trimming took 9 bases from V and 11 from J; bases not matched to a gene: 12. The CDR3 has 13 amino acids. Germline loops: CDR1 ENHRY, CDR2 SYGVKD. CDR3 nucleotide sequence: TGTGCCATTTTGCCCGGGACAGGGGATGAGGCTTTCTTT. Its protein is CAILPGTGDEAFF.

The chain carries TRBV10-1 and TRBJ2-1, with D unresolved. Germline CDR1 reads WNHNN; CDR2 reads SYGVQD (reference sequence). V dropped 10 bases and J dropped 0 bases, with 10 bases sitting between them. This CDR3 is 13 amino acids long. The CDR3 DNA reads as TGCGCCACCTCAGTAAGCTCCTACAATGAGCAGTTCTTC. Its protein is CATSVSSYNEQFF.

The V gene is TRBV18, the J gene TRBJ1-1; D uncertain. With 6 bases removed from V and 1 base from J, the gap between germline ends came to 12 bases. The germline CDR1 and CDR2 sequences are KGHSH and LQKENI. The CDR3 runs to 14 residues. The CDR3, as DNA: TGTGCCAGCTCTTCCGACACCCCGAACACTGAAGCTTTCTTT. This translates into CASSSDTPNTEAFF.

The chain employs TRBV9 and TRBJ1-1; perhaps TRBD1 as D (5 bases). Germline CDR1 and CDR2: SGDLS and YYNGEE. V lost 4 bases to trimming and J lost 8 bases, with 12 bases between them. The CDR3 is 12 residues long. CDR3: CASSPGGGEAFF. In nucleotides, the CDR3 is TGTGCCAGCAGCCCTGGGGGAGGGGAAGCTTTCTTT.

The chain combines TRBV30 with TRBJ1-2, with TRBD1 matching over 10 bases. The length of the CDR3 is 12 residues. J was trimmed by 6 bases and V by 4 bases; bases with no gene match: 2. The germline gives CDR1 GTSNPN, CDR2 SVGIG (reference sequence). CDR3 DNA sequence: TGTGCCTGGACGGACAGGGGGGATGGCTACACCTTC. Translation: CAWTDRGDGYTF.

The chain joins TRBV6-1 to TRBJ1-1, with D uncertain. Trimming pared 4 bases from V and 5 bases from J, leaving 11 bases between. Germline-derived CDR1 and CDR2 are MNHNS and SASEGT. The CDR3 has 13 amino acids. The CDR3: CASSGDSWTEAFF. The CDR3 DNA sequence: TGTGCCAGCAGTGGAGACTCGTGGACTGAAGCTTTCTTT.

The chain links TRBV7-9 to TRBJ1-1; D is possibly TRBD1 (6 bases). This CDR3 is built from 14 residues. Trimming removed 6 bases from V and 12 bases from J, with 23 bases in between. Looked up from germline, CDR1 is SEHNR and CDR2 is FQNEAQ (reference sequence). The CDR3: CASRMGRGAGQTFF. CDR3 sequence (DNA): TGTGCCAGCAGGATGGGACGGGGGGCCGGGCAAACTTTCTTT. The entire variable domain, with the rest obtained from reference TRBV7-9 and TRBJ1-1, is as follows: DTGVSQNPRHKITKRGQNVTFRCDPISEHNRLYWYRQTLGQGPEFLTYFQNEAQLEKSRLLSDRFSAERPKGSFSTLEIQRTEQGDSAMYLCASRMGRGAGQTFFGQGTRLTVV.

CDR3 protein: CAWSVAGARTDTQYF. The CDR3 DNA is TGTGCCTGGAGTGTAGCTGGGGCCCGCACAGATACGCAGTATTTT. J is TRBJ2-3 and V is TRBV30, with a weak D call TRBD1 (5 bases). Germline V gene lookup returns CDR1 GTSNPN and CDR2 SVGIG (reference sequence). The CDR3 is 15 residues long. The V and J ends lost 0 bases and 1 base respectively, with 11 bases between them.

The rearrangement joins TRBV5-4 to TRBJ2-7, with TRBD2 as a possible D gene (6 bases). Deletions cut 4 bases from V and 7 bases from J, with 21 bases between. Germline CDR1 reads SGHNT; CDR2 reads YYREEE (reference sequence). The CDR3 is 15 amino acids. CDR3 bases: TGTGCCAGCAGCCCCCAGACTAGTGACCTTGGAGAGCAGTACTTC. Protein sequence: CASSPQTSDLGEQYF.

This chain connects TRBV27 to TRBJ2-2; possibly TRBD1 for D (5 bases). There are 16 residues in the CDR3. Germline V gives CDR1 MNHEY, CDR2 SMNVEV (reference sequence). Trimming pared 1 base from V and 3 bases from J, leaving 12 bases between. The CDR3 DNA reads TGTGCCAGCAGTTTATTCATAGGGGCATACACCGGGGAGCTGTTTTTT. This codes for CASSLFIGAYTGELFF.

This sequence joins TRBV6-6 and TRBJ1-5; a weak D match, TRBD1 (6 bases). CDR3 length equals 16 residues. CDR1 and CDR2 from the germline V gene are MNHNY and SVGAGI (reference sequence). V was cut by 4 bases and J by 3 bases, with 16 bases left in between. CDR3 nucleotide sequence: TGTGCCAGCAGTTCCAACAACAGGGCCCCCAATCAGCCCCAGCATTTT. This sequence encodes CASSSNNRAPNQPQHF.

This sequence joins TRBV15 and TRBJ2-5; 11 bases match TRBD2. Trimming cost V 3 bases and J 2 bases; bases outside gene matches: 5. Per the germline V gene, CDR1 is LNHNV and CDR2 is YYDKDF (reference sequence). The CDR3 loop spans 16 amino acids. In DNA form, the CDR3 reads TGTGCCACCAGCAGTGCCCTAGCGGGAGGACAAGAGACCCAGTACTTC. Protein product: CATSSALAGGQETQYF.

The chain joins TRBV11-2 to TRBJ1-4; no reliable D call. Germline V gene data show CDR1 as SGHAT and CDR2 as FQNNGV. Trimming removed 1 base from V and 7 bases from J, with 10 bases in between. This CDR3 contains 14 residues. Written as DNA, the CDR3 is TGTGCCAGCAGCTTAGGTTGGCTAGGTGAAAAACTGTTTTTT. Amino acids: CASSLGWLGEKLFF.

The J gene is TRBJ2-2, the V gene TRBV7-9; perhaps TRBD2 as D (6 bases). This CDR3 is 14 amino acids long. V lost 3 bases and J 6 bases, leaving 11 bases between the germline ends. Germline assignment: CDR1 SEHNR and CDR2 FQNEAQ (reference sequence). The CDR3 nucleotides read TGTGCCAGCAGCTTGGCTAGCGAGGCCGGGGAGCTGTTTTTT. Translating it yields CASSLASEAGELFF.

J is TRBJ2-3 and V is TRBV25-1, with D possibly TRBD1 on 6 matching bases. V was trimmed by 5 bases and J by 0 bases, leaving 12 bases between them. In germline, CDR1 is MGHDK, CDR2 SYGVNS. CDR3 size: 15 residues. CDR3 in amino acids: CASSIGTQSTDTQYF. CDR3 nucleotide sequence: TGTGCCAGCAGTATCGGGACACAAAGCACAGATACGCAGTATTTT.

The genes are TRBV6-1 and TRBJ1-1, with TRBD1 identical over 12 bases. CDR3 length: 14 residues. J was trimmed by 7 bases and V by 7 bases; bases with no gene match: 7. The germline V gene has CDR1 MNHNS and CDR2 SASEGT. The CDR3 region has the DNA TGTGCCAGCATTGAGGGACAGGGGGCATTTGAAGCTTTCTTT. Translating it yields CASIEGQGAFEAFF.